A single sample is the source of the 14 T cell receptor beta chains below, sequenced in a study of OX40 agonist ivuxolimab in advanced cancers. Method: immunoSEQ multiplex PCR; TCRdb's copy keeps in-frame clones and lacks some. The sample includes about 52,000 clones, more than 85% of them seen just once. The sample was CD4+ or CD8+ T cells sorted from blood, taken in a trial of the OX40 agonist ivuxolimab. The source is an adult with an advanced solid tumor such as melanoma, head and neck, liver or kidney cancer.

Only one count was recorded for this clone. The rearrangement links TRBV30 to TRBJ2-3; 8 bases align to TRBD2. CDR1 GTSNPN and CDR2 SVGIG come from the germline V gene (reference sequence). The J segment lost 6 bases and the V segment lost 1 base, leaving 6 bases of the junction unmatched. This CDR3 is 14 amino acids long. In DNA form, the CDR3 reads TGTGCCTGGAGTGGCGGGGGGTCAGGGGATACGCAGTATTTT. Translation: CAWSGGGSGDTQYF.

This chain connects TRBV19 to TRBJ1-4; 9 nucleotides match TRBD1. This CDR3 contains 15 residues. V lost 5 bases, J lost 6 bases, and 7 bases stayed unmatched. Germline CDR1 LNHDA, CDR2 SQIVND (reference sequence). The CDR3, as DNA: TGTGCCAGTAGTCTCCGGACAGGGGAGGATGAAAAACTGTTTTTT. Protein sequence: CASSLRTGEDEKLFF.

J is TRBJ1-1 and V is TRBV19, with D unresolved. V was cut by 5 bases and J by 0 bases, with 10 bases left in between. Germline assignment: CDR1 LNHDA and CDR2 SQIVND (reference sequence). The CDR3 covers 14 residues. This CDR3 is CASSAGRLNTEAFF. The CDR3 nucleotides are TGTGCCAGTAGTGCTGGACGGTTGAACACTGAAGCTTTCTTT.

This clone was seen a handful of times. The chain is built from TRBV2 and TRBJ1-2; no clear D gene. V dropped 4 bases and J dropped 2 bases, with 5 bases sitting between them. The CDR3 contains 12 residues. Germline CDR1 SNHLY, CDR2 FYNNEI. The CDR3 sequence: CASSGANYGYTF. The CDR3 nucleotides are TGTGCCAGCAGTGGAGCCAACTATGGCTACACCTTC.

This clone occurred a few times. This chain connects TRBV25-1 to TRBJ2-3, with 10 positions matching TRBD1. CDR1 is MGHDK, CDR2 SYGVNS, per germline. This CDR3 spans 15 amino acids. Trimming removed 8 bases from V and 4 bases from J; junction bases left unmatched: 9. In DNA, the CDR3 is TGTGCCAGCCCCAAAGGGACAGGGGCGTCAGATACGCAGTATTTT. The encoded protein is CASPKGTGASDTQYF.

The chain couples TRBV5-4 to TRBJ2-3; 9 bases agree with TRBD1. Germline trimming cut 2 bases from V and 8 bases from J; bases unmatched to any gene: 9. The CDR3 totals 15 residues. CDR1 is SGHNT, CDR2 YYREEE, per germline (reference sequence). CDR3 DNA sequence: TGTGCCAGCAGCTTACCGGGACAGGGCCTTGTTACGCAGTATTTT. Translating gives CASSLPGQGLVTQYF.

The chain uses TRBV5-1 and TRBJ1-1, with D hard to call. The germline V gene encodes CDR1 SGHRS and CDR2 YFSETQ. V shed 0 bases and J shed 5 bases, with 14 bases lying between them. This CDR3 region has 15 residues. CDR3 nucleotide sequence: TGCGCCAGCAGCTTGGTGAGCGTTAGGAAAACTGAAGCTTTCTTT. This gives the protein CASSLVSVRKTEAFF. Full variable domain (missing parts from reference TRBV5-1 and TRBJ1-1): KAGVTQTPRYLIKTRGQQVTLSCSPISGHRSVSWYQQTPGQGLQFLFEYFSETQRNKGNFPGRFSGRQFSNSRSEMNVSTLELGDSALYLCASSLVSVRKTEAFFGQGTRLTVV.

This rearrangement joins TRBV5-1 to TRBJ2-7; TRBD1 agrees at 9 bases. CDR1 is SGHRS, CDR2 YFSETQ, per germline. Unmatched junction bases numbered 5, after V lost 4 bases and J lost 3 bases. The CDR3 extends over 14 amino acids. In nucleotides, the CDR3 is TGCGCCAGCAGCCGGGGACAGGGAAACTACGAGCAGTACTTC. Protein sequence: CASSRGQGNYEQYF.

The chain links TRBV11-2 to TRBJ2-7; D possibly uses TRBD1 or TRBD2 (5 bases each). Trimming shortened V by 5 bases and J by 8 bases, and 13 bases separated the two germline ends. The CDR3 contains 12 residues. CDR1 and CDR2 from the germline V gene are SGHAT and FQNNGV. As DNA, the CDR3 is TGTGCCAGCAGCGCCTACGGGGACCAGCAGTACTTC. Residues: CASSAYGDQQYF.

This chain links TRBV4-3 with TRBJ2-1; no clear D gene. CDR1 and CDR2 from the germline V gene are LGHNA and YSLEER. V shed 0 bases and J shed 10 bases, with 10 bases lying between them. This CDR3 has 13 residues. CDR3 region: CASSQEWLMEQFF. The CDR3 bases are TGCGCCAGCAGCCAAGAATGGTTGATGGAGCAGTTCTTC.

This chain connects TRBV19 to TRBJ2-5, with 10 nucleotides matching TRBD2. Germline-derived CDR1 and CDR2 are LNHDA and SQIVND (reference sequence). This CDR3 has 15 residues. The V segment lost 4 bases and the J segment 2 bases; nucleotides outside the gene matches: 4. CDR3 protein: CASSTSGGLQETQYF. The DNA of the CDR3 is TGTGCCAGTAGTACTAGCGGGGGCCTTCAAGAGACCCAGTACTTC.

Here the CDR3 DNA reads TGTGCCAGCAGCTTTACTCGGGGGGGGGCAGATACGCAGTATTTT. Encoded protein: CASSFTRGGADTQYF. The rearrangement uses TRBV11-2 and TRBJ2-3; TRBD2 agrees at 8 bases. Germline assignment: CDR1 SGHAT and CDR2 FQNNGV. The V gene end was trimmed by 3 bases and the J gene end by 4 bases; junction bases not matched to a gene: 6. The CDR3 totals 15 residues.

The chain recombines TRBV29-1 with TRBJ2-7; TRBD1 agrees at 7 bases. CDR3 length: 15 amino acids. The germline gives CDR1 SQVTM, CDR2 ANQGSEA. The V gene end was trimmed by 7 bases and the J gene end by 2 bases; junction bases not matched to a gene: 14. DNA for the CDR3: TGCAGCGCCCGTGGAGTCCGGGACAGCCCCTACGAGCAGTACTTC. Its translation: CSARGVRDSPYEQYF.

V is TRBV9 and J is TRBJ1-6; 12 bases align to TRBD1. The CDR3 covers 17 residues. V lost 4 bases to trimming and J lost 3 bases; unmatched junction nucleotides: 5. Germline V CDR1 and CDR2: SGDLS, YYNGEE. Here the CDR3 DNA reads TGTGCCAGCAGCCCAGGGACAGGGGGCAGCTATAATTCACCCCTCCACTTT. It translates to CASSPGTGGSYNSPLHF.